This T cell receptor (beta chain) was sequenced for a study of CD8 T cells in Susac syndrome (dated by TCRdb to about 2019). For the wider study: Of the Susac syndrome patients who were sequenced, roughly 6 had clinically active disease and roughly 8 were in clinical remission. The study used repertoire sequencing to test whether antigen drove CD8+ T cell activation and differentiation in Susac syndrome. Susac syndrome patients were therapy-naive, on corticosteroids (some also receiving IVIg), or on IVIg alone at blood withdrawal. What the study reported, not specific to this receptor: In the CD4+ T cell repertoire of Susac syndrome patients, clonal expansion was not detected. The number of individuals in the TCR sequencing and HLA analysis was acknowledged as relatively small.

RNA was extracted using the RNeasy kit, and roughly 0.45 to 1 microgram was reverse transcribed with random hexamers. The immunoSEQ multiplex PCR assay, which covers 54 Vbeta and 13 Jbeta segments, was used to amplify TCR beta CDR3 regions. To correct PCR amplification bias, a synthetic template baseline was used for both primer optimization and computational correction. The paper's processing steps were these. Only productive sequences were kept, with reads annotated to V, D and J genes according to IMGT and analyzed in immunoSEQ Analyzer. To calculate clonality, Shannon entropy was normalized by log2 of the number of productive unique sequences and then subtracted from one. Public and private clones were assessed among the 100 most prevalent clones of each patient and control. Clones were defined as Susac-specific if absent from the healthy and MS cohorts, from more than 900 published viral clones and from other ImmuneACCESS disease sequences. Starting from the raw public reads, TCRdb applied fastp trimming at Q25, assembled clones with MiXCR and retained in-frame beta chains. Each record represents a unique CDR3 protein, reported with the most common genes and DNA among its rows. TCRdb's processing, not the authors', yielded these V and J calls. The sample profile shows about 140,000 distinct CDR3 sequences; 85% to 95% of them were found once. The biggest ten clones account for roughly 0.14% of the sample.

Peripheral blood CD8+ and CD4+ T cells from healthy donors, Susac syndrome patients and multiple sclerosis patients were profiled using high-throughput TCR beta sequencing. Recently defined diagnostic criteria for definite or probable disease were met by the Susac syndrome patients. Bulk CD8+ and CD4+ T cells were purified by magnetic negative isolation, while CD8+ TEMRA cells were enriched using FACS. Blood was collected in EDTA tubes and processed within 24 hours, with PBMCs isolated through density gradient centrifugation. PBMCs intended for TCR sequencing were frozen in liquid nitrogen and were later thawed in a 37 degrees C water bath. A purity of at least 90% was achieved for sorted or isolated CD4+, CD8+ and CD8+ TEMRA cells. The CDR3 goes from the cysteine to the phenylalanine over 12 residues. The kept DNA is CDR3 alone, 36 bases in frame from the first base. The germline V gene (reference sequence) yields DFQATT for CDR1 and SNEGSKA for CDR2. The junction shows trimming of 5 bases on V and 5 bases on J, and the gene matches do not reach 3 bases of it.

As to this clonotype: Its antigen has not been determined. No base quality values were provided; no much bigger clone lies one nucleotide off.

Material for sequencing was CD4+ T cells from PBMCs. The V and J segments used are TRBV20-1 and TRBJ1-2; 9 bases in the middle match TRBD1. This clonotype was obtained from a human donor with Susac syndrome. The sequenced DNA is TGCAGTGCTCCGGGACAGGGATATGGCTACACCTTC. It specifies CSAPGQGYGYTF.